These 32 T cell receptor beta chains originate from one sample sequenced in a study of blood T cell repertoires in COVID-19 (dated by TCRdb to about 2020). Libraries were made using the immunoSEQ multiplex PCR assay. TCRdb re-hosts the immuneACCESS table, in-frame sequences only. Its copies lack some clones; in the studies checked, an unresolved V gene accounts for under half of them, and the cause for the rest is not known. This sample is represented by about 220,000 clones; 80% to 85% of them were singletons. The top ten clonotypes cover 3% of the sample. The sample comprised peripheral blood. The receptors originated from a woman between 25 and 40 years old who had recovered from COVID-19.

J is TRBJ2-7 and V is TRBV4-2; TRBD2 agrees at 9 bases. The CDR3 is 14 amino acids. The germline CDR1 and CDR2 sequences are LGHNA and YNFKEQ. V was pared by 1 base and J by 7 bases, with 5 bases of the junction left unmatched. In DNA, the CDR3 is TGTGCCAGCAGCCAAGCCACCCTAGCGGGAGAGCAGTACTTC. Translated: CASSQATLAGEQYF.

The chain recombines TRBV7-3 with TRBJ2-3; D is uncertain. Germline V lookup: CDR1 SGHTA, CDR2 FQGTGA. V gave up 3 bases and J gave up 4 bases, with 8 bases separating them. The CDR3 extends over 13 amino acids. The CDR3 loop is CASSFRSADTQYF. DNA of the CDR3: TGTGCCAGCAGCTTCCGGTCCGCAGATACGCAGTATTTT.

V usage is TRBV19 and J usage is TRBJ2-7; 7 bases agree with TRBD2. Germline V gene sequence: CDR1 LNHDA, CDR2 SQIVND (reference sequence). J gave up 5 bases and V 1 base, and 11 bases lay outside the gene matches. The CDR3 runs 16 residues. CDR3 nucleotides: TGTGCCAGTAGTATAGGTGCGGGAGCACCCGAGGACGAGCAGTACTTC. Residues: CASSIGAGAPEDEQYF.

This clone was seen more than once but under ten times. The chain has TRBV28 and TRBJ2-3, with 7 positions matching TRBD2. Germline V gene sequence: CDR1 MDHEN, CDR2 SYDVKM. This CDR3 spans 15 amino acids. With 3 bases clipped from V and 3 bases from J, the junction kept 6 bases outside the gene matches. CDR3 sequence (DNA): TGTGCCAGCAGTTTCTGGGGGGGAGGGACAGATACGCAGTATTTT. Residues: CASSFWGGGTDTQYF. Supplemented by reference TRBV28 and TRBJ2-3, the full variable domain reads DVKVTQSSRYLVKRTGEKVFLECVQDMDHENMFWYRQDPGLGLRLIYFSYDVKMKEKGDIPEGYSVSREKKERFSLILESASTNQTSMYLCASSFWGGGTDTQYFGPGTRLTVL.

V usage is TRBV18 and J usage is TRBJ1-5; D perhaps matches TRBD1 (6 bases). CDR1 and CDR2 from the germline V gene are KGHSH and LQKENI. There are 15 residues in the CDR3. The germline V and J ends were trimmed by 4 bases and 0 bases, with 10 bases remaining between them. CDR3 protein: CASSHDRNSNQPQHF. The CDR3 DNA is TGTGCCAGCTCACACGACAGGAATAGCAATCAGCCCCAGCATTTT. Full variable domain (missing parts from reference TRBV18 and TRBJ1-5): NAGVMQNPRHLVRRRGQEARLRCSPMKGHSHVYWYRQLPEEGLKFMVYLQKENIIDESGMPKERFSAEFPKEGPSILRIQQVVRGDSAAYFCASSHDRNSNQPQHFGDGTRLSIL.

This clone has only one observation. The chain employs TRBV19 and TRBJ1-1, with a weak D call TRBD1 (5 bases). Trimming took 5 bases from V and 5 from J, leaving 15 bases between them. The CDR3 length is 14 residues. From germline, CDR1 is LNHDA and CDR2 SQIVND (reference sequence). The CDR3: CASSFRVGDTEAFF. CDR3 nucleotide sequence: TGTGCCAGTAGTTTCAGGGTTGGAGATACTGAAGCTTTCTTT.

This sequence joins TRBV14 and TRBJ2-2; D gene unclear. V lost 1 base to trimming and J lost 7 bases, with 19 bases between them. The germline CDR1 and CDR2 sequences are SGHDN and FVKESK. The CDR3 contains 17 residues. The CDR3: CASSQVKIPRQRGELFF. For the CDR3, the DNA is TGTGCCAGCAGCCAAGTCAAAATTCCCCGCCAGCGCGGGGAGCTGTTTTTT.

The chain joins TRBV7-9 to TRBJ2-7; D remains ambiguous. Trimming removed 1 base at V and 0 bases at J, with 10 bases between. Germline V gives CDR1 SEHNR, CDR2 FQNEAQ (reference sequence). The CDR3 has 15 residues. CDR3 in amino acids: CASSLGDYSSYEQYF. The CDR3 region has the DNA TGTGCCAGCAGCTTAGGAGATTACAGCTCCTACGAGCAGTACTTC.

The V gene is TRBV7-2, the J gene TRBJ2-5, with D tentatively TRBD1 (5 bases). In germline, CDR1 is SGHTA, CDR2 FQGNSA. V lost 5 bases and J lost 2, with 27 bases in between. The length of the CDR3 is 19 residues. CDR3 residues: CASSTPNSPRAGAQETQYF. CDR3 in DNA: TGTGCCAGCAGCACTCCAAATAGTCCCAGGGCTGGGGCTCAAGAGACCCAGTACTTC.

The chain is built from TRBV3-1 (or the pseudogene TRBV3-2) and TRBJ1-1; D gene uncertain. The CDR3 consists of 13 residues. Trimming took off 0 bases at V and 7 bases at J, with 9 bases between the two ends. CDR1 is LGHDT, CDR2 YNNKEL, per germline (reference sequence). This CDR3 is CASSQELGVEAFF. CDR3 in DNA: TGTGCCAGCAGCCAAGAATTGGGCGTTGAAGCTTTCTTT.

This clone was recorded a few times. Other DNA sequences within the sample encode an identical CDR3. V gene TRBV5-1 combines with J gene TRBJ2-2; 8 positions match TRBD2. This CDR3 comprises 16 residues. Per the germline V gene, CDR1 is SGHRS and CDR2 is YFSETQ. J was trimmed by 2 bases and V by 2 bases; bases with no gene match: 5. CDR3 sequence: CASSLLTSGNTGELFF. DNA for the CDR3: TGCGCCAGCAGCTTACTTACTAGCGGAAACACCGGGGAGCTGTTTTTT.

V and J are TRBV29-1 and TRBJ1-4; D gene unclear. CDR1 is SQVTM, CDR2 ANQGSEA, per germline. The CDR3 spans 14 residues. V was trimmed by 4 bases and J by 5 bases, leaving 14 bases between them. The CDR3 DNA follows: TGCAGCGTTGTTAATTTCGGAGTAAATGAAAAACTGTTTTTT. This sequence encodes CSVVNFGVNEKLFF.

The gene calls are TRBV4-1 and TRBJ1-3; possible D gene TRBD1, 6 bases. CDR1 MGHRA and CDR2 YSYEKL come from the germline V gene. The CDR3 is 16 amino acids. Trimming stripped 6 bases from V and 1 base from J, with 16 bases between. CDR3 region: CASSRTGTFSGNTIYF. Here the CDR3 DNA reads TGCGCCAGCAGTCGTACAGGGACATTTTCTGGAAACACCATATATTTT.

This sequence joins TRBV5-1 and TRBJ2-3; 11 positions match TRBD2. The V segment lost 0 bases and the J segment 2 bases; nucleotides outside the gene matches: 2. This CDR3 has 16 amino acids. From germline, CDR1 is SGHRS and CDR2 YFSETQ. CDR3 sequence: CASSLVLAGDTDTQYF. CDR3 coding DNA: TGCGCCAGCAGCTTGGTACTAGCGGGGGACACAGATACGCAGTATTTT.

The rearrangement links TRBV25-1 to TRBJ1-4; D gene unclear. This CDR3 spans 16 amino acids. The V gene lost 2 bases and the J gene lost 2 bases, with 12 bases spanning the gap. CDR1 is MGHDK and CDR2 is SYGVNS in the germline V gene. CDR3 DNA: TGTGCCAGCAGTGAAGGACTGGGTTTCACTAATGAAAAACTGTTTTTT. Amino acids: CASSEGLGFTNEKLFF.

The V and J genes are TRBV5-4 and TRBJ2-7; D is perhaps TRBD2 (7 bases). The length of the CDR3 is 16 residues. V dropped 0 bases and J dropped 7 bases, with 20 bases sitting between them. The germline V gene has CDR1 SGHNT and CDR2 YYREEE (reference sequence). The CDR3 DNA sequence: TGTGCCAGCAGCTTGGTAGGGGGGGGACCAGCGCGGGAGCAGTACTTC. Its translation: CASSLVGGGPAREQYF. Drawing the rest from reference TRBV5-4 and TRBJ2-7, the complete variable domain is ETGVTQSPTHLIKTRGQQVTLRCSSQSGHNTVSWYQQALGQGPQFIFQYYREEENGRGNFPPRFSGLQFPNYSSELNVNALELDDSALYLCASSLVGGGPAREQYFGPGTRLTVT.

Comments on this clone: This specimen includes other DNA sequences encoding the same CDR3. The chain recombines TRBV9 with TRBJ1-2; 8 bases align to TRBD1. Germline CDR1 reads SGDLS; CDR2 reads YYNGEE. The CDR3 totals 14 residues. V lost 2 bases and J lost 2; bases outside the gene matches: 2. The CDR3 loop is CASSVGQGNYGYTF. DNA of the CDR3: TGTGCCAGCAGCGTCGGACAGGGAAACTATGGCTACACCTTC.

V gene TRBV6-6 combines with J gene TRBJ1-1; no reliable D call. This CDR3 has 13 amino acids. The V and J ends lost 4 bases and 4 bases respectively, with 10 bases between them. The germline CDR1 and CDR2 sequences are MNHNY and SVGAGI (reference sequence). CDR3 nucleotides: TGTGCCAGCAGTTCCAGTCAGTCCACTGAAGCTTTCTTT. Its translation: CASSSSQSTEAFF.

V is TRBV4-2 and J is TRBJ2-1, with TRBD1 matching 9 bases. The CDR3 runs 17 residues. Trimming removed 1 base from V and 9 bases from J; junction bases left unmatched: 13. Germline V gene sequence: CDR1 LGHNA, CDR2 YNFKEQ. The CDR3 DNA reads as TGTGCCAGCAGCCAAGGTCCGGGACAGGGTGTATTTGTTGAGCAGTTCTTC. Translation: CASSQGPGQGVFVEQFF.

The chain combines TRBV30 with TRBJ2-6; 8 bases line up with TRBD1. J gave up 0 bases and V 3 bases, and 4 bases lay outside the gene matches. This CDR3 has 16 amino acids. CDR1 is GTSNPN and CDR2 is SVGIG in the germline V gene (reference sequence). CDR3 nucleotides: TGTGCCTGGAGGAGGACAGGGACCTCTGGGGCCAACGTCCTGACTTTC. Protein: CAWRRTGTSGANVLTF.

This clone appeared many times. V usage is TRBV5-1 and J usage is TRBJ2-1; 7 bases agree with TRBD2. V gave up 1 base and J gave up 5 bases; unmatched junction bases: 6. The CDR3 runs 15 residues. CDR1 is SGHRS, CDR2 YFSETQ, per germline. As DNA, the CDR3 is TGCGCCAGCAGCTTGAAGGCGGGAGACCACAATGAGCAGTTCTTC. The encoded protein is CASSLKAGDHNEQFF.

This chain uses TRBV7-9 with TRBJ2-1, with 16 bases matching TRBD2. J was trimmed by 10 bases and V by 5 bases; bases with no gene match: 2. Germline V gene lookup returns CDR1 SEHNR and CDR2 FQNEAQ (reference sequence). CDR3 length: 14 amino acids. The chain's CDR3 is CASSLGLAGGEQFF. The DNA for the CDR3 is TGTGCCAGCAGCCTGGGACTAGCGGGAGGGGAGCAGTTCTTC. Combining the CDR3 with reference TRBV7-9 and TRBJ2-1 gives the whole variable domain DTGVSQNPRHKITKRGQNVTFRCDPISEHNRLYWYRQTLGQGPEFLTYFQNEAQLEKSRLLSDRFSAERPKGSFSTLEIQRTEQGDSAMYLCASSLGLAGGEQFFGPGTRLTVL.

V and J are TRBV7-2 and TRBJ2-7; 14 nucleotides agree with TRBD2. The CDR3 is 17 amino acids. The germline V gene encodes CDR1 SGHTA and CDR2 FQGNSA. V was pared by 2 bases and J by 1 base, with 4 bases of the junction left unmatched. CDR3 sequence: CASSLWTSGRYSYEQYF. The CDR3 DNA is TGTGCCAGCAGCTTATGGACTAGCGGGAGGTATTCCTACGAGCAGTACTTC.

In DNA form, the CDR3 reads TGTGCCAGCAGCGCAGGACAGGGTTTAAATGGCTACACCTTC. Its protein is CASSAGQGLNGYTF. V usage is TRBV9 and J usage is TRBJ1-2; 8 nucleotides agree with TRBD1. Germline assignment: CDR1 SGDLS and CDR2 YYNGEE. V trimming: 3 bases; J trimming: 6 bases; junction bases outside the gene matches: 7. This CDR3 is built from 14 residues.

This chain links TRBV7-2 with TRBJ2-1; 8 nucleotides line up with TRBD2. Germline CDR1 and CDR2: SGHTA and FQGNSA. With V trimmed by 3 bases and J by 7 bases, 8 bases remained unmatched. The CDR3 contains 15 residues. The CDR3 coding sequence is TGTGCCAGCAGCTTTCAAGCGGGAGAGGGTAATGAGCAGTTCTTC. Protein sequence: CASSFQAGEGNEQFF.

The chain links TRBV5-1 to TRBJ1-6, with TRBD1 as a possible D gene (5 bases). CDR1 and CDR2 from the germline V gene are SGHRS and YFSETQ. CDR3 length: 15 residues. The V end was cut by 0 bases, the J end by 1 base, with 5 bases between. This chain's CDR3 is CASSLGQSYNSPLHF. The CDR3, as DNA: TGCGCCAGCAGCTTGGGACAGTCCTATAATTCACCCCTCCACTTT.

The CDR3, as DNA: TGCAGCGCCACATCCGGGGGGACTAATGAAAAACTGTTTTTT. Protein sequence: CSATSGGTNEKLFF. This chain connects TRBV29-1 to TRBJ1-4; weak D call: TRBD1 (5 bases). The CDR3 loop spans 14 amino acids. Trimming removed 7 bases at V and 2 bases at J, with 14 bases between. The germline V gene encodes CDR1 SQVTM and CDR2 ANQGSEA.

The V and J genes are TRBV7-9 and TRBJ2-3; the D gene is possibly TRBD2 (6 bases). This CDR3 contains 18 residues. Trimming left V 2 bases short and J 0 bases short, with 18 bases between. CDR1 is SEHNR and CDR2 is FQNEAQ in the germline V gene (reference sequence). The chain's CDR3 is CASSLKQGLFSSTDTQYF. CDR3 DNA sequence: TGTGCCAGCAGCTTAAAGCAGGGACTGTTTAGCAGCACAGATACGCAGTATTTT.

Written as DNA, the CDR3 is TGTGCCAGCAGTCCAGGCCAAGAGACCCAGTACTTC. Its translation: CASSPGQETQYF. The chain links TRBV6-6 to TRBJ2-5; no clear D. The germline gives CDR1 MNHNY, CDR2 SVGAGI (reference sequence). The CDR3 length is 12 residues. V lost 5 bases to trimming and J lost 1 base, with 5 bases between them.

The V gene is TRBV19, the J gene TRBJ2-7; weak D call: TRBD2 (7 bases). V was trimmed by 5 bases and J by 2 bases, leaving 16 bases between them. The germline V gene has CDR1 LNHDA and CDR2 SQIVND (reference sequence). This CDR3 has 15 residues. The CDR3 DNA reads TGTGCCAGTAGTCCACAGGGCGGGAGACCCTACGAGCAGTACTTC. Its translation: CASSPQGGRPYEQYF.

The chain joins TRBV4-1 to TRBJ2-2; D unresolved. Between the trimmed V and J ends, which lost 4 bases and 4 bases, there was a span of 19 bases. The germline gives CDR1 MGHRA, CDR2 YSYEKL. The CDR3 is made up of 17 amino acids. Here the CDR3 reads CASSPPRARSFTGELFF. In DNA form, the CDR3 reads TGCGCCAGCAGCCCCCCCCGAGCCAGGTCGTTCACCGGGGAGCTGTTTTTT.

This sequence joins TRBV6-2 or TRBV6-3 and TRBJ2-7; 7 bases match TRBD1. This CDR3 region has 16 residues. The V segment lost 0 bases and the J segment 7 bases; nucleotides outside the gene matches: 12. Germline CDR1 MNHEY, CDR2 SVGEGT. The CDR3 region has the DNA TGTGCCAGCAGTTACTCGATAGAGGGGGCGCTTAGGGAGCAGTACTTC. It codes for CASSYSIEGALREQYF.